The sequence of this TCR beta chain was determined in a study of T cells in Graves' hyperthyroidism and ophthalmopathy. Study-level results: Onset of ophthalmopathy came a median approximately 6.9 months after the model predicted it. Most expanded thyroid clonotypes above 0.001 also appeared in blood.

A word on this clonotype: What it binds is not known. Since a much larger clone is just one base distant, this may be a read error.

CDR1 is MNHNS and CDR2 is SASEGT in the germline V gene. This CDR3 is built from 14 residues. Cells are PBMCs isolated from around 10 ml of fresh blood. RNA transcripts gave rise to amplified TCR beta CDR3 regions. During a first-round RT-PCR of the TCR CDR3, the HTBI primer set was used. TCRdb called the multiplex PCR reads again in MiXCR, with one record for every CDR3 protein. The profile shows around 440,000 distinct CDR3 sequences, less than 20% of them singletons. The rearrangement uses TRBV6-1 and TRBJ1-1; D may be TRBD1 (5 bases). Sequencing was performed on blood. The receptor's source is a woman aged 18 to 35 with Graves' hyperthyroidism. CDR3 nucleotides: TGTGCCAGCAGCGGTAAGGGGTCGACCACTGAAGCTTCCTTT. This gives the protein CASSGKGSTTEASF.